The 2 T cell receptor beta chains below come from one sample, sequenced in a study of blood T cell repertoires in COVID-19. The assay was immunoSEQ multiplex PCR, and TCRdb's table has in-frame clones only and misses some. The data contain 71,000 or so clones, roughly 82% of them seen just once; the ten biggest clones take up approximately 10%. The specimen sequenced was peripheral blood. These receptors were obtained from a middle-aged man with acute or convalescent COVID-19.

The chain couples TRBV19 to TRBJ1-5; 7 bases agree with TRBD1. This CDR3 region has 16 residues. Germline trimming cut 3 bases from V and 3 bases from J; bases unmatched to any gene: 8. Germline lookup yields CDR1 LNHDA and CDR2 SQIVND (reference sequence). Here the CDR3 DNA reads TGTGCCAGTAGTATTCTCCCCAGGGGGGTCAATCAGCCCCAGCATTTT. It encodes CASSILPRGVNQPQHF.

The chain couples TRBV9 to TRBJ1-5, with D perhaps TRBD1 (6 bases). This CDR3 spans 14 amino acids. The germline V and J ends were trimmed by 3 bases and 6 bases, with 13 bases remaining between them. Per germline, CDR1 SGDLS and CDR2 YYNGEE. The CDR3 nucleotides are TGTGCCAGCAGCGGAGCAGGGGCTTCTCAGCCCCAGCATTTT. Its translation is CASSGAGASQPQHF.